The rows below give T cell receptor beta chains drawn from one sample of a study of blood T cell repertoires in COVID-19. Clones were read by immunoSEQ multiplex PCR, and TCRdb kept only the in-frame ones, dropping some. In the table there are under 250,000 clones, approximately 81% of which are singletons. Sequencing was carried out using PBMCs or T cells enriched from blood (not recorded which). The receptors come from a woman between 50 and 59 years old with acute COVID-19. Both conserved end residues are part of each CDR3. A D gene is named only where the DNA matches it firmly. Clone size appears in some rows only: once, few, many, or a class for an expanded clone.

TRBJ2-1	TRBV24-1	.	TRBD1	TGTGCCACCAGTGATCTACCTAGACAGGGACACCACAATGAGCAGTTCTTC	CATSDLPRQGHHNEQFF
TRBJ2-4	TRBV7-2	.	.	TGTGCCAGCAGCTTAGCGGGAGGAAACATTCAGTACTTC	CASSLAGGNIQYF
TRBJ2-2	TRBV9	.	.	TGTGCCAGCAGCGTAGACCTTCGGGGGTCAGGGGAGCTGTTTTTT	CASSVDLRGSGELFF
TRBJ2-7	TRBV28	few	TRBD1	TGTGCCAGCAGTAATCCGGGACAGACCCTATTC	CASSNPGQTLF
TRBJ2-3	TRBV18	once	TRBD2	TGTGCCAGCTCACGGACTGGTGGCGGGGGGGAACGGAACACAGATACGCAGTATTTT	CASSRTGGGGERNTDTQYF
TRBJ1-4	TRBV3-1/TRBV3-2	.	.	TGTGCCAGCAGCCAAGTTGGGGGCAGAAAGACTAATGAAAAACTGTTTTTT	CASSQVGGRKTNEKLFF
TRBJ2-7	TRBV11-2	once	TRBD2	TGTGCCAGCAGCTTAGGCGGGGGGTTCTACTACGAGCAGTACTTC	CASSLGGGFYYEQYF
TRBJ2-7	TRBV11-2	.	.	TGTGCCAGCGCGGGCCAACTCGGCGGCCCTACGGGGCAGTACTTC	CASAGQLGGPTGQYF
TRBJ1-1	TRBV6-5	.	.	TGTGCCAGCAGCAGGGATTTCTTGAACACTGAAGCTTTCTTT	CASSRDFLNTEAFF
TRBJ1-2	TRBV28	.	TRBD1	TGTGCCAGCCCGACAGGGGGCCCCCTCATTATCAACTATGGCTACACCTTC	CASPTGGPLIINYGYTF
TRBJ2-4	TRBV7-6	.	.	TGTGCCAGCAGCCCCTCCTCTGACAGAGCCAAAAACATTCAGTACTTC	CASSPSSDRAKNIQYF
TRBJ2-1	TRBV28	.	.	TGTGCCAGCAGTTCACTCGAGGTACCATTCTTCCACAATGAGCAGTTCTTC	CASSSLEVPFFHNEQFF
TRBJ1-2	TRBV10-3	.	TRBD1	TGTGCCATCAGTGAGACAGGGGGAGGCTACACCTTC	CAISETGGGYTF
TRBJ1-2	TRBV21-1	.	.	TGTGCCAGCAGCCGGGAACAGGGAGGGGACTATGGCTACACCTTC	CASSREQGGDYGYTF
TRBJ2-5	TRBV10-3	.	.	TGTGCCATCAGTGAGTCTGGAAGGGGCGCAGAGACCCAGTACTTC	CAISESGRGAETQYF